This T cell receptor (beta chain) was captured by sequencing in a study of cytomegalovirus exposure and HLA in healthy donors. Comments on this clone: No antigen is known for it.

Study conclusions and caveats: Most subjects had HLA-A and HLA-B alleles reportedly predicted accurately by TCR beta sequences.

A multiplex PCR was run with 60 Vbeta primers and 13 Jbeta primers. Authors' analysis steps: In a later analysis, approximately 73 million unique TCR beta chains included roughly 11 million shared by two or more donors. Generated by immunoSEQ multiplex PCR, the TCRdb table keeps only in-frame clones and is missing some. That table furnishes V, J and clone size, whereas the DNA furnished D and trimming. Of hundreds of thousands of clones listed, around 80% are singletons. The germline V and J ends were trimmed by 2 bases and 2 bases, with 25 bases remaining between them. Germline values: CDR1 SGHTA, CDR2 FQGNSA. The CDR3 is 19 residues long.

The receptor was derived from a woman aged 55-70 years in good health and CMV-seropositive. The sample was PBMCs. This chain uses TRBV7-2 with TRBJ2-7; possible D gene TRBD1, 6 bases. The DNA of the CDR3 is TGTGCCAGCAGCTTACCTCAGGGCGCCGGGACAACACTACCCTACGAGCAGTACTTC. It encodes CASSLPQGAGTTLPYEQYF.